This TCR beta chain was sequenced in a study of blood T cell repertoires in COVID-19. This clone was observed a single time. Some clones are missing from TCRdb's copy, which holds only in-frame ones; the method was immunoSEQ multiplex PCR. The sample includes 55,000 to 70,000 clones, more than 75% seen only once; the top ten take approximately 0.93%. Looked up from germline, CDR1 is SGHTA and CDR2 is FQGNSA. The trim removed 5 bases at V and 4 bases at J, leaving 9 bases unmatched. The CDR3 sequence is 15 residues long. This receptor was obtained from a man between 65 and 85 years old with acute or convalescent COVID-19. The V and J genes are TRBV7-2 and TRBJ2-5; 8 nucleotides align to TRBD2. Sequenced input: peripheral blood. CDR3 loop: CASSQVVAGLETQYF. CDR3 sequence (DNA): TGTGCCAGCAGCCAGGTAGTAGCGGGACTAGAGACCCAGTACTTC.